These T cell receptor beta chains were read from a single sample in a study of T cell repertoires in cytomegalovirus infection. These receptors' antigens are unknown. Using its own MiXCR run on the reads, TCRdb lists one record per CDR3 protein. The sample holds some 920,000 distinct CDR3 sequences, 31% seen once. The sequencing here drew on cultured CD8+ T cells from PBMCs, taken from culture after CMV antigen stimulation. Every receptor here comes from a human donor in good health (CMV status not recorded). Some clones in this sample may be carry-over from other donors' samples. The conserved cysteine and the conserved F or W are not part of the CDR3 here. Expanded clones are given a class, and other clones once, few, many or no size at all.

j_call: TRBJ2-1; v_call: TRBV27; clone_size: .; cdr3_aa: ASSFEWGPEQF
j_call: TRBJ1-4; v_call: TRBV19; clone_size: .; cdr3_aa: ASSAYRDRLNEKLF
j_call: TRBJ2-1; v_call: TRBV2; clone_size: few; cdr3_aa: ASSEGGALLYNEQF
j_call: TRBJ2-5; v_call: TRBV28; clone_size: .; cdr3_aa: ASSPGLAGDGTQY
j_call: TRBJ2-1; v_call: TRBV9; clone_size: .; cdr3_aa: ASSPYRGLGNEQF
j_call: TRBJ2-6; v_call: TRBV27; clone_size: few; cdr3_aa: ARGHRDKPISGANVLT
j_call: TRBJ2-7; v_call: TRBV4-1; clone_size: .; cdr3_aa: ASSRFGSSYEQY
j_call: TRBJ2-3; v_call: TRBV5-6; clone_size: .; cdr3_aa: ASGGGGTDTQY
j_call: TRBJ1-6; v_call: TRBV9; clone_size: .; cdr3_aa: ASSVEDGKPLH
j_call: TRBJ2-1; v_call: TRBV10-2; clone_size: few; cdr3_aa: ASSDPTWDWGDEQF
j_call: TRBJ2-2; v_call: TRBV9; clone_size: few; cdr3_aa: ASSPLMGQGSGELF
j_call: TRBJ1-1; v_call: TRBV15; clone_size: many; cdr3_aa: ATSRDWGVNTEAF
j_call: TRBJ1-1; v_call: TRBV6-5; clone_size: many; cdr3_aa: ASSYSGGFEAF
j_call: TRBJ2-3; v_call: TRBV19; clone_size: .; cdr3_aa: ASRWRGGPGTDTQY
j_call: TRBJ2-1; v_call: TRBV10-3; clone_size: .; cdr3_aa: AISGRRDYEQF
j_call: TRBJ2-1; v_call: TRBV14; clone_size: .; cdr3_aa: ASSQEFAVGNEQF
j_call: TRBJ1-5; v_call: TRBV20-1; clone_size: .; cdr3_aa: SARDDRGQVQPQH
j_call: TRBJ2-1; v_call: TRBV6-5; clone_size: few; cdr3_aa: ASSKTVLNEQF
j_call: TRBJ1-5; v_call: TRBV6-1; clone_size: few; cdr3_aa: ASSEKGGNQPQH
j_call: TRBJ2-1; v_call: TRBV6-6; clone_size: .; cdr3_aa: ASSPGRVDF
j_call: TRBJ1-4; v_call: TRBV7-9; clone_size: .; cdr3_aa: ASSHHPEAGLF
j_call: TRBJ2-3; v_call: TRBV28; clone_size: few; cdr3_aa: ASSRDQTTDTQY
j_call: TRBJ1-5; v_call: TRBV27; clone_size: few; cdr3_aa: ASSLQGSYQPQH
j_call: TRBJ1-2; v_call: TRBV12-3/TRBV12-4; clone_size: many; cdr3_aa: ASRPGQGGYGYT
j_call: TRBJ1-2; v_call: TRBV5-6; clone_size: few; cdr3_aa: ASSSKRQGWNGYT
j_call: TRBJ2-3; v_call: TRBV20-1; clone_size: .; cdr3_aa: SARYSADTQY
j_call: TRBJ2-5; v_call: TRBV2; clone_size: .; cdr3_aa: ARNIIETQY
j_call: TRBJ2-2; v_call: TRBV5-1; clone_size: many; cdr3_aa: ASSPAGSGELF
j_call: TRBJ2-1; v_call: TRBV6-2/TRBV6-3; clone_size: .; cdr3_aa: ASSYLAGGSYNEQF
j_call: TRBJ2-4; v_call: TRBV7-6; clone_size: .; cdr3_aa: ASSLDGGAKNIQY
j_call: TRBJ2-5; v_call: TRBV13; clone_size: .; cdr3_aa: ASSFQDGLETQY
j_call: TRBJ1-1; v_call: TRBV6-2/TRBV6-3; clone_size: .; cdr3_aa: ASSYQGWTEAF
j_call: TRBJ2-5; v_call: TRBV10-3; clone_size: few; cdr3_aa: AISEWSQETQY
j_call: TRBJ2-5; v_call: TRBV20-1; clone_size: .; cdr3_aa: SALDRQDFQETQY
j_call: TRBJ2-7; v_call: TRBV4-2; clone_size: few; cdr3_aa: ASSQHRDGFYEQY
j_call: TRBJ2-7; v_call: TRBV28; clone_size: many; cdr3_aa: ASSDRDKGLGDEQY
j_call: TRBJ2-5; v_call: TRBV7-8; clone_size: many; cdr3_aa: ASSHDRAILAKRETQY
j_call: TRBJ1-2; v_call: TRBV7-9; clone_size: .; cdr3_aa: ASSLAKAGQGDGYT
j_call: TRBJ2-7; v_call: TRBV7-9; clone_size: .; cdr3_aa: TSSPPRGGTYEQY
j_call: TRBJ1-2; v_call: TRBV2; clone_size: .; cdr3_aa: ATLRDRPCGYT
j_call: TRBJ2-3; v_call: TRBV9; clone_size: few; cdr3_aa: ASTIAGRATDTQY
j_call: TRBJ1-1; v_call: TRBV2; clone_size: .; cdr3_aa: ASSEYSNTEAF
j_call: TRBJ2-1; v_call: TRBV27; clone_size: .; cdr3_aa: ASSLSSGESYNEQF
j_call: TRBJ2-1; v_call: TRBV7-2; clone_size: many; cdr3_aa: ASSYRDRGSYEQF
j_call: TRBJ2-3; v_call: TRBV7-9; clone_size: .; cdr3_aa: ASSPWTGGEAGTDTQY
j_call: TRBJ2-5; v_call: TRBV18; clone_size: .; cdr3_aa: ASSPPGTVWGVQETQY
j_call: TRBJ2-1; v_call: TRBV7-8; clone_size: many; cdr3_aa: ASSLGIPRGPYNEQF
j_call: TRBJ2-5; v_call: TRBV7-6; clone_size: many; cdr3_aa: ASSLARGETQY
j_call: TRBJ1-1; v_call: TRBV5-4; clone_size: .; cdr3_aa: ASSLKDSPEAF